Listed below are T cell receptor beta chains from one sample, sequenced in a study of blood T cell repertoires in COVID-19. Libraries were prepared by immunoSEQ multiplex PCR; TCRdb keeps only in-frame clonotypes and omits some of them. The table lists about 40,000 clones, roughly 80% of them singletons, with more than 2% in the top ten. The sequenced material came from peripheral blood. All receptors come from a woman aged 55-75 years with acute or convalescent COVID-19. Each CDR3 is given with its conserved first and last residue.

cdr3_aa: CASSVGGTPVYEQFF; v_call: TRBV9; j_call: TRBJ2-1
cdr3_aa: CASKTRDRAYGYTF; v_call: TRBV28; j_call: TRBJ1-2
cdr3_aa: CASSSSGYRGGNQPQHF; v_call: TRBV5-6; j_call: TRBJ1-5
cdr3_aa: CASSRLTSGTNNEQFF; v_call: TRBV27; j_call: TRBJ2-1
cdr3_aa: CASSQDPSGGLGTQYF; v_call: TRBV4-2; j_call: TRBJ2-5
cdr3_aa: CASTLAGGYNEQFF; v_call: TRBV13; j_call: TRBJ2-1
cdr3_aa: CASSPAGRNTEAFF; v_call: TRBV18; j_call: TRBJ1-1
cdr3_aa: CASSIVGGSNQPQHF; v_call: TRBV19; j_call: TRBJ1-5
cdr3_aa: CASSVGIGQGTVGAFF; v_call: TRBV6-1; j_call: TRBJ1-1
cdr3_aa: CSVVLVGVTNYGYTF; v_call: TRBV29-1; j_call: TRBJ1-2
cdr3_aa: CASRSSGGNNEQFF; v_call: TRBV27; j_call: TRBJ2-1
cdr3_aa: CASSPRALAGEEQFF; v_call: TRBV18; j_call: TRBJ2-1
cdr3_aa: CASRSGAKYNEQFF; v_call: TRBV7-9; j_call: TRBJ2-1
cdr3_aa: CASSPRPGLQDTQYF; v_call: TRBV13; j_call: TRBJ2-3
cdr3_aa: CASSPVLRSNSPLHF; v_call: TRBV6-5; j_call: TRBJ1-6
cdr3_aa: CASNLGQATDTQYF; v_call: TRBV9; j_call: TRBJ2-3
cdr3_aa: CASSVEGQGLPTQYF; v_call: TRBV9; j_call: TRBJ2-5
cdr3_aa: CASSGDVGLAGNEQFF; v_call: TRBV2; j_call: TRBJ2-1
cdr3_aa: CASSKRAQETQYF; v_call: TRBV21-1; j_call: TRBJ2-5
cdr3_aa: CASSLGTGGNQPQHF; v_call: TRBV27; j_call: TRBJ1-5
cdr3_aa: CASGQDMKETQYF; v_call: TRBV11-1; j_call: TRBJ2-5
cdr3_aa: CASSNGDRVAEQFF; v_call: TRBV5-1; j_call: TRBJ2-1